The 18 T cell receptor beta chains in this list originate from one sample, sequenced in a study of molecular identifiers for immune sequencing clone quantification. TCRdb redid the calling of the PCR reads with MiXCR, one entry per CDR3 protein. The profile shows around 320,000 distinct CDR3 sequences, about a quarter of them singletons. Sequences were obtained from naive CD8+ T cells from blood, with Jurkat cell RNA spiked in. Subset reported: FACS-sorted CD8+CD4-CCR7+CD45RA+ naive T cells. These receptors came from a human donor in good health. Some libraries in this study had Jurkat cell RNA spiked in.

The chain carries TRBV4-1 and TRBJ1-1; 7 bases agree with TRBD1. With V trimmed by 1 base and J by 6 bases, 8 bases remained unmatched. The germline V gene has CDR1 MGHRA and CDR2 YSYEKL. There are 15 residues in the CDR3. CDR3 in amino acids: CASSQVVRGSAEAFF. The CDR3 bases are TGCGCCAGCAGCCAAGTCGTCAGGGGGTCGGCTGAAGCTTTCTTT.

This clonotype was observed at least ten times. The chain recombines TRBV20-1 with TRBJ2-7; D is unresolved. This CDR3 region has 11 residues. V lost 0 bases, J lost 3 bases, and 3 bases lay in between. CDR1 and CDR2 (germline): DFQATT, SNEGSKA (reference sequence). The CDR3, as DNA: TGCAGTGCTAGAGATCTCTACGAGCAGTACTTC. Protein product: CSARDLYEQYF.

This clonotype has ten or more counts. J is TRBJ1-1 and V is TRBV9; D unclear. V was trimmed by 1 base and J by 2 bases, leaving 6 bases between them. The CDR3 runs 13 residues. Germline CDR1 and CDR2: SGDLS and YYNGEE. The CDR3 bases are TGTGCCAGCAGCGTATTCGGTAACACTGAAGCTTTCTTT. Its protein is CASSVFGNTEAFF.

This clonotype has just a few counts. The chain combines TRBV7-9 with TRBJ1-4; TRBD1 aligns across 9 bases. The CDR3 has 16 amino acids. Unmatched junction bases numbered 6, after V lost 2 bases and J lost 5 bases. Looked up from germline, CDR1 is SEHNR and CDR2 is FQNEAQ (reference sequence). CDR3 sequence: CASSLTGGAVNEKLFF. The CDR3 bases are TGTGCCAGCAGCTTAACAGGGGGCGCGGTAAATGAAAAACTGTTTTTT.

This clonotype was counted a few times. The chain carries TRBV9 and TRBJ1-5, with D maybe TRBD1 (6 bases). Germline V gene data show CDR1 as SGDLS and CDR2 as YYNGEE. V was trimmed by 0 bases and J by 6 bases, leaving 10 bases between them. This CDR3 is built from 14 residues. For the CDR3, the DNA is TGTGCCAGCAGCGTAGGTGGGGGCAGTCAGCCCCAGCATTTT. Protein sequence: CASSVGGGSQPQHF. Variable domain in full (rest from reference TRBV9 and TRBJ1-5): DSGVTQTPKHLITATGQRVTLRCSPRSGDLSVYWYQQSLDQGLQFLIQYYNGEERAKGNILERFSAQQFPDLHSELNLSSLELGDSALYFCASSVGGGSQPQHFGDGTRLSIL.

Comment on this clonotype: The junction and the germline gene differ at one end; a read error may be behind it. This rearrangement joins TRBV11-1 to TRBJ2-7, with a tentative D call TRBD1 (7 bases). The CDR3 is 15 residues long. The germline CDR1 and CDR2 sequences are SGHAT and FQDESV (reference sequence). CDR3 loop: CASSAGQYSSYERYF. The DNA of the CDR3 is TGTGCCAGCAGCGCGGGACAGTATAGCTCCTACGAGCGGTACTTC.

V is TRBV28 and J is TRBJ1-1, with TRBD1 identical over 7 bases. This CDR3 spans 15 amino acids. Trimming cost V 10 bases and J 6 bases; bases outside gene matches: 17. In germline, CDR1 is MDHEN, CDR2 SYDVKM. CDR3 DNA: TGTGCCACCACACGGGGCTGGACAGGTTTTTCTGAAGCTTTCTTT. Residues: CATTRGWTGFSEAFF.

This clonotype was seen repeatedly, ten times or more. V and J are TRBV7-9 and TRBJ2-2; TRBD1 matches at 7 bases. J lost 5 bases, V lost 5 bases, and 5 bases had no gene match. The CDR3 consists of 14 residues. CDR1 SEHNR and CDR2 FQNEAQ come from the germline V gene (reference sequence). CDR3 DNA sequence: TGTGCCAGCAGCCCCGACAGGGCTACCGGGGAGCTGTTTTTT. Protein product: CASSPDRATGELFF.

This clonotype was recorded many times. The V call is TRBV5-8, the J call TRBJ2-7; TRBD1 matches at 11 bases. Germline V CDR1 and CDR2: SGHTS, YDEGEE. The trim removed 3 bases at V and 4 bases at J, leaving 3 bases unmatched. This CDR3 comprises 14 residues. CDR3 DNA sequence: TGTGCCAGCAGCTGGACAGGGGGCATTTACGAGCAGTACTTC. Amino acids: CASSWTGGIYEQYF.

A remark on this clonotype: One base away lies a much larger clone, so this may be a sequencing read error. V and J are TRBV29-1 and TRBJ2-3; D may match TRBD1 or TRBD2 (5 bases each). The CDR3 has 13 amino acids. Germline loops: CDR1 SQVTM, CDR2 ANQGSEA. The CDR3: CNVDTGATDTQYF. The CDR3 DNA follows: TGCAACGTTGACACCGGGGCCACAGATACGCAGTATTTT.

This clonotype was counted between two and nine times. The chain employs TRBV6-2 or TRBV6-3 and TRBJ1-1; D unresolved. Germline V gives CDR1 MNHEY, CDR2 SVGEGT. V was pared by 4 bases and J by 5 bases, with 11 bases between. CDR3 length: 13 residues. The CDR3 nucleotides read TGTGCCAGCAGTTTATTGGGTAGAACTGAAGCTTTCTTT. It specifies CASSLLGRTEAFF.

In the case of this clonotype: The junction differs from germline at one of its ends, possibly a read error. The CDR3 sequence: CASSPPSVNGHTF. The CDR3 region has the DNA TGTGCCAGCAGCCCCCCGTCAGTTAATGGCCACACCTTC. The chain couples TRBV7-8 to TRBJ1-2; the D is unclear. This CDR3 is built from 13 residues. Germline V lookup: CDR1 SGHVS, CDR2 FQNEAQ.

In this sample, this clonotype turned up a few times. This chain joins TRBV27 and TRBJ2-7; 7 nucleotides match TRBD1. Germline V gives CDR1 MNHEY, CDR2 SMNVEV (reference sequence). There are 15 residues in the CDR3. The V and J ends lost 7 bases and 9 bases, in that order; junction bases with no gene match: 18. The DNA for the CDR3 is TGTGCCAGCACCGAGGCAGGACAGGACCGGGTCGTGCAGTACTTC. Its translation: CASTEAGQDRVVQYF.

Many counts were recorded for this clonotype. This chain's CDR3 is CASSQGGTPAGYTF. In DNA form, the CDR3 reads TGTGCCAGCAGCCAAGGCGGGACACCCGCCGGCTACACCTTC. The chain uses TRBV6-2 or TRBV6-3 and TRBJ1-2; a weak D match, TRBD1 (6 bases). Between the trimmed V and J ends, which lost 6 bases and 8 bases, there was a span of 19 bases. The V gene's germline CDR1 is MNHEY and CDR2 SVGEGT. The CDR3 length is 14 residues.

As to this clonotype: A much larger clonotype is one base distant, so this may be a read error. CDR3 DNA sequence: TGCGCCAGCAGCCAAGATCGTGGCGGCTATCAGCCCCCGCATTTT. Encoded protein: CASSQDRGGYQPPHF. The chain uses TRBV4-3 and TRBJ1-5; D gene ambiguous. CDR1 and CDR2 from the germline V gene are LGHNA and YSLEER. This CDR3 contains 15 residues.

This clonotype was recorded at least ten times. V is TRBV12-3 or TRBV12-4 and J is TRBJ1-2, with 10 bases identical to TRBD1. The CDR3 extends over 15 amino acids. V gave up 5 bases and J gave up 3 bases; unmatched junction bases: 6. CDR3 nucleotide sequence: TGTGCCAGCAGTCCCCAGACAGGGGGCGACTATGGCTACACCTTC. This gives the protein CASSPQTGGDYGYTF.

This clonotype was counted ten times or more. The rearrangement uses TRBV5-1 and TRBJ2-3; D gene unclear. The V and J ends lost 4 bases and 3 bases respectively, with 15 bases between them. The CDR3 is 15 residues long. The germline gives CDR1 SGHRS, CDR2 YFSETQ. In DNA, the CDR3 is TGCGCCAGCAGCCGGGTAGGAGAGATAACAGATACGCAGTATTTT. It is translated as CASSRVGEITDTQYF.

The sample holds many counts of this clonotype. The chain joins TRBV9 to TRBJ2-3; possibly TRBD1 for D (6 bases). Germline CDR1 and CDR2: SGDLS and YYNGEE. Between the trimmed V and J ends, which lost 4 bases and 3 bases, there was a span of 18 bases. CDR3 length: 16 residues. This CDR3 reads CASSMDSVFETDTQYF. Written as DNA, the CDR3 is TGTGCCAGCAGCATGGACAGTGTATTCGAGACAGATACGCAGTATTTT.